This record covers a single T cell receptor beta chain. Which antigen it targets is not known. Base qualities are not at hand, and no much larger clone is one base apart. The donors were healthy, HIV-negative adults who had no recently reported acute infections or vaccinations. All donors were Caucasian adults living in Nashville, Tennessee, USA. CD4+ T cells were enriched by magnetic negative selection; naive cells were then positively selected on CD45RA, and the negative fraction formed the memory subset. Blood was obtained by leukapheresis, after which PBMCs were separated by Ficoll-Histopaque density gradient centrifugation and cryopreserved in liquid nitrogen vapor phase. Purity and quantity of every magnetically sorted T cell population were checked by analytical flow cytometry. Genomic DNA was isolated from every sorted fraction and measured by UV absorbance on a Nanodrop 2000c. Using the deep immunoSEQ assay, TCR CDR3 regions were amplified from genomic DNA by multiplex PCR. Extracted genomic DNA from each cell subset was spread evenly across all wells of several immunoSEQ 96-well plates, with each plate serving as a replicate. For sorted subsets, around 200 ng genomic DNA, equal to some 28,000 T cell genomes, was loaded into each replicate PCR. Purified libraries were measured with a Qubit 3.0 fluorometer, size-checked on a Bioanalyzer 2100, and measured again with the KAPA Library Quantification kit. Each immunoSEQ 96-well plate was sequenced on its own single-read 150-cycle Illumina NextSeq 550 flow cell. Under the source paper's analysis protocol: The immunoSEQ output contained only junctional sequences without quality scores, so filtering could not match that applied to full-length reads. Sequences were annotated with PyIR, a Python wrapper for IgBLAST v1.9, using IMGT germline references to assign V/J genes and CDR3. Any read was removed if the V/J assignment was weak (E-value above 1e-6), the CDR3 was missing, or the read contained stop codons, out-of-frame junctions, or ambiguous translated residues. A V3J clonotype was defined by an identical inferred V gene, J gene, and CDR3 amino acid sequence. Percentage overlap between repertoires was computed as shared unique clonotypes divided by the size of the smaller repertoire. Repertoire richness was assessed with RTK rarefaction, the Chao1 estimator, and Recon v2.1 estimates of unobserved clonotypes. OLGA was used to compute generation probabilities for all TCRbeta clonotypes that the gDNA method yielded from four donors. TCRdb limited this immuneACCESS table to in-frame rearrangements with V and J called. A share of clones is missing; checked studies link under half to unresolved V genes, and the rest is unexplained. The DNA gave D and trimming, while V, J and clone size come from that table. For this sample the table gives around 940,000 clones, of which 76% were detected only once. The ten largest clonotypes hold 1.5% of the sample.

CDR1 SEHNR and CDR2 FQNEAQ were looked up in the germline V gene (reference sequence). The CDR3 spans 15 residues, from the cysteine through the phenylalanine. Of the read, only the CDR3 DNA is kept; its 45 bases are in frame from base 1. V is shortened by 2 bases, J by 4 bases, and the region joining them spans 11 bases. The sample is drawn from a study of shared clonotypes between healthy human individuals (dated by TCRdb to 2019 to 2021). Notes on the research overall: A couple of women and a few men aged 18 to 49 years were included in the cohort. For each donor, CD4 naive and CD4 memory were each given three plates, CD8 naive was given two plates, and CD8 memory was given one plate. To estimate repertoire size and how much clonotypes are shared between individuals, the study performed deep sequencing of blood TCR repertoires from five healthy adults. To increase sequencing depth and limit assay-specific biases, TCR repertoire library preparation and sequencing were carried out by different laboratories using diverse techniques. Per donor, leukapheresis produced somewhere between about 0.94 and 9.5 billion PBMCs. The investigation overall reported the following: The genetic and exposure-history diversity represented was limited by the small number of donors. Naive subsets generally had larger estimated clonotype richness than memory subsets did. Rarefaction of sorted-subset datasets indicated incomplete sequencing despite the large sequencing depth. Roughly 5.2% of naive CD4, around 4% of naive CD8, roughly 2.5% of memory CD4, and around 0.42% of memory CD8 clonotypes were shared across several donors. Pairwise subsampling indicated that sequencing depth was expected to affect the degree of clonotype sharing among donors. Clonotypes shared by all four sorted-subset donors showed higher generation probabilities than non-shared clonotypes. Only blood was sampled, and tissue TCR repertoires likely differ from those in blood.

Here the chain combines TRBV7-9 and TRBJ2-2; TRBD1 is a possible D gene, resting on 5 matching bases. This TCR came from a man aged 18-30 years in good health. Sequenced: memory CD4+ T cells sorted from blood. Reading the label with the study, this specimen's cell subset or site is: CD45RA-negative fraction. This receptor has the CDR3 CASSLQGVGTGELFF. The nucleotide sequence is given as TGTGCCAGCAGCTTACAAGGGGTAGGCACCGGGGAGCTGTTTTTT.